The 9 T cell receptor beta chains presented below share a single source sample, sequenced in a study of blood T cell repertoires in COVID-19. The repertoire was sequenced with immunoSEQ multiplex PCR; TCRdb's copy has only in-frame clones and lacks some. The data contain approximately 270,000 clones, about 80% of them singletons. The sequencing input was peripheral blood. These receptors were obtained from an elderly man with acute or convalescent COVID-19.

The chain has TRBV6-5 and TRBJ2-3, with D possibly being TRBD1 (8 bases). Per germline, CDR1 MNHEY and CDR2 SVGAGI. V lost 7 bases and J lost 8, with 22 bases in between. There are 15 residues in the CDR3. CDR3 sequence: CASNLDRAPGGTQYF. CDR3 nucleotides: TGTGCCAGCAACTTGGACAGGGCCCCGGGAGGTACGCAGTATTTT.

The chain is built from TRBV9 and TRBJ2-7; D possibly corresponds to TRBD2 (5 bases). CDR1 and CDR2 (germline): SGDLS, YYNGEE. The ends were cut back, 4 bases at V and 3 bases at J, with 11 bases in the middle. This CDR3 is 13 amino acids long. In DNA form, the CDR3 reads TGTGCCAGCAGCTCCGGGATTCTCTACGAGCAGTACTTC. Its protein product is CASSSGILYEQYF.

This rearrangement joins TRBV18 to TRBJ2-3; TRBD2 agrees at 14 bases. With 6 bases clipped from V and 6 bases from J, the junction kept 11 bases outside the gene matches. The CDR3 is 17 residues long. Germline CDR1 KGHSH, CDR2 LQKENI. The CDR3 DNA sequence: TGTGCCAGCTCCCCAGGGTGGACTAGCGGGAGGCCTGATACGCAGTATTTT. As protein: CASSPGWTSGRPDTQYF.

This chain uses TRBV2 with TRBJ1-2, with a weak D call TRBD1 (5 bases). In germline, CDR1 is SNHLY, CDR2 FYNNEI. This CDR3 spans 14 amino acids. The germline V and J ends were trimmed by 6 bases and 4 bases, with 15 bases remaining between them. This CDR3 is CASRESRVGYGYTF. CDR3 DNA: TGTGCCAGCAGGGAGTCCAGGGTGGGCTATGGCTACACCTTC.

The J gene is TRBJ1-6, the V gene TRBV5-5; D gene ambiguous. The CDR3 has 13 residues. V was trimmed by 4 bases and J by 9 bases, leaving 11 bases between them. Germline lookup yields CDR1 SGHKS and CDR2 YYEKEE (reference sequence). The CDR3 reads CASSLYLGSPLHF. CDR3 in DNA: TGTGCCAGCAGCCTTTATCTCGGTTCACCCCTCCACTTT.

This chain connects TRBV28 to TRBJ1-1, with D possibly matching TRBD1 (6 bases). Germline CDR1 reads MDHEN; CDR2 reads SYDVKM. This CDR3 has 19 residues. The V gene lost 1 base and the J gene lost 4 bases, with 25 bases spanning the gap. The CDR3 sequence is CASSLFRPGALLGGTEAFF. The CDR3, as DNA: TGTGCCAGCAGTTTATTCCGTCCCGGGGCCCTATTAGGGGGCACTGAAGCTTTCTTT.

The table lists this clone with a count of one. Compared with germline, one end of the junction differs, possibly owing to a read error. CDR3 bases: TGTGCCAGCAGTGACTCTGGGACAGCCGGACGTGGCTACACCTTC. As protein: CASSDSGTAGRGYTF. This chain links TRBV6-5 with TRBJ1-2; 7 bases line up with TRBD1. CDR3 length: 15 residues. The germline V gene encodes CDR1 MNHEY and CDR2 SVGAGI.

The chain carries TRBV13 and TRBJ2-4; TRBD2 matches 14 bases. The V and J ends lost 6 bases and 8 bases, in that order; junction bases with no gene match: 6. Germline loops: CDR1 PRHDT, CDR2 FYEKMQ (reference sequence). This CDR3 has 15 amino acids. CDR3 protein: CASRGTSGSRDIQYF. CDR3 DNA: TGTGCCAGCAGAGGGACTAGCGGGAGTAGGGACATTCAGTACTTC.

The J gene is TRBJ2-1, the V gene TRBV24-1, with TRBD1 identical over 9 bases. CDR1 is KGHDR, CDR2 SFDVKD, per germline. CDR3 length: 17 amino acids. Trimming cost V 4 bases and J 7 bases; bases outside gene matches: 13. Here the CDR3 reads CATSDHGTGTGSNEQFF. CDR3 coding DNA: TGTGCCACCAGTGACCACGGAACCGGGACAGGGTCTAATGAGCAGTTCTTC.